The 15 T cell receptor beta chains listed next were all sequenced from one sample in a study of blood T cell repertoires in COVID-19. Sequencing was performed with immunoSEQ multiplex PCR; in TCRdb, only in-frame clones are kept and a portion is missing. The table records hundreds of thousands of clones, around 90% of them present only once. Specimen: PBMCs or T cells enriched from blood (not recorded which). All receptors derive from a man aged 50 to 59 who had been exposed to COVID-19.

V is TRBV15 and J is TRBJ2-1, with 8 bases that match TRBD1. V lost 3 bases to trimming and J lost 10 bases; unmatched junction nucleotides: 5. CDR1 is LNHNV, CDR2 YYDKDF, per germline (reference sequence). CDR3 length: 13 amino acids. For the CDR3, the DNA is TGTGCCACCAGCAGGGACAGGGCGAGGGAGCAGTTCTTC. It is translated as CATSRDRAREQFF.

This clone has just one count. This CDR3 is CASSLVGHYYGYTF. The CDR3 nucleotides are TGTGCCAGCAGTTTGGTGGGACACTACTATGGCTACACCTTC. The V and J genes are TRBV28 and TRBJ1-2, with D maybe TRBD1 (6 bases). Germline V lookup: CDR1 MDHEN, CDR2 SYDVKM. CDR3 length: 14 residues. V shed 3 bases and J shed 3 bases, with 11 bases lying between them.

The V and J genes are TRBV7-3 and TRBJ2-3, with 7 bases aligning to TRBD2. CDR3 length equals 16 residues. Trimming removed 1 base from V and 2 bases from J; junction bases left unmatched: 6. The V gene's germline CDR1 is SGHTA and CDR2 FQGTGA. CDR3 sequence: CASSLNGGLNTDTQYF. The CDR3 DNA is TGTGCCAGCAGCTTAAACGGGGGGTTGAACACAGATACGCAGTATTTT.

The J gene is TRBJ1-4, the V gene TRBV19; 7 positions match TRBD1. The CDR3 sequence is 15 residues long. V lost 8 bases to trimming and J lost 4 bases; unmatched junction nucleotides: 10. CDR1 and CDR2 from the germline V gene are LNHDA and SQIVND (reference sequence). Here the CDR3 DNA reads TGTGCCAGTCAGACGTGGACAGGTTATAATGAAAAACTGTTTTTT. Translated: CASQTWTGYNEKLFF.

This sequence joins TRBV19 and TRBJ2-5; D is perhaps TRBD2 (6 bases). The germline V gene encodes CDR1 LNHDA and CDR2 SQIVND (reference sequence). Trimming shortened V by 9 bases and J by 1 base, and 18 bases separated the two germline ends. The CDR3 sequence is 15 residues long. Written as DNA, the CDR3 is TGTGCCAGCGCCCGGTGGAGGGGCTCCCAAGAGACCCAGTACTTC. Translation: CASARWRGSQETQYF.

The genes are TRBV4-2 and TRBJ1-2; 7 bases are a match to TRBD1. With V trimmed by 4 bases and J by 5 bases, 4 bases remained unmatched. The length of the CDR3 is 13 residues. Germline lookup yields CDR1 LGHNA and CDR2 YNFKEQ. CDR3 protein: CASSPGQSYGYTF. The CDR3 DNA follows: TGTGCCAGCAGCCCGGGACAGAGTTATGGCTACACCTTC.

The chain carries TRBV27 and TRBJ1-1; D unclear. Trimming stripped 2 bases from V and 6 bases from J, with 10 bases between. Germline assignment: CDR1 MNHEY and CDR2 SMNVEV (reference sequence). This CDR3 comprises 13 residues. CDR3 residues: CASSLERRAEAFF. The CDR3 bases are TGTGCCAGCAGTTTAGAGCGGAGGGCTGAAGCTTTCTTT.

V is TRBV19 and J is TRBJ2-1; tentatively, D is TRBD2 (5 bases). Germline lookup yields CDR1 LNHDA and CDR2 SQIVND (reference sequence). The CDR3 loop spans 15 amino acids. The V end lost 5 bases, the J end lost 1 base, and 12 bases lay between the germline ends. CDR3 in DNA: TGTGCCAGTAGTGCGGTAGCGCATTCCTACAATGAGCAGTTCTTC. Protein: CASSAVAHSYNEQFF. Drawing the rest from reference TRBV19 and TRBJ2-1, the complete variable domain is DGGITQSPKYLFRKEGQNVTLSCEQNLNHDAMYWYRQDPGQGLRLIYYSQIVNDFQKGDIAEGYSVSREKKESFPLTVTSAQKNPTAFYLCASSAVAHSYNEQFFGPGTRLTVL.

CDR3 region: CASSPGDTTREQYV. CDR3 nucleotides: TGTGCCAGCAGCCCCGGGGACACAACCCGCGAGCAGTACGTC. The V gene is TRBV9, the J gene TRBJ2-7; perhaps TRBD1 as D (6 bases). The CDR3 is 14 residues long. Between the trimmed V and J ends, which lost 4 bases and 6 bases, there was a span of 17 bases. Germline lookup yields CDR1 SGDLS and CDR2 YYNGEE.

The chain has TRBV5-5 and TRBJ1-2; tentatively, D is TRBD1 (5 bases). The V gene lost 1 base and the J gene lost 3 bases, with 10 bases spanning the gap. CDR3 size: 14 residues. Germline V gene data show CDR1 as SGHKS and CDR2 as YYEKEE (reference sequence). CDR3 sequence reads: CASSLMTADYGYTF. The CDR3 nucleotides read TGTGCCAGCAGCTTGATGACAGCAGACTATGGCTACACCTTC. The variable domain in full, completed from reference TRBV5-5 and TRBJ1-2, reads DAGVTQSPTHLIKTRGQQVTLRCSPISGHKSVSWYQQVLGQGPQFIFQYYEKEERGRGNFPDRFSARQFPNYSSELNVNALLLGDSALYLCASSLMTADYGYTFGSGTRLTVV.

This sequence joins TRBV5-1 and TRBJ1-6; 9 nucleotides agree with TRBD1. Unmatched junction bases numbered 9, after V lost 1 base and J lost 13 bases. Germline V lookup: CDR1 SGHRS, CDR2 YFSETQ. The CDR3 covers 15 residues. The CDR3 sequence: CASSLMGQGTLPLHF. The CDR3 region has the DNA TGCGCCAGCAGCTTGATGGGACAGGGCACCCTCCCCCTCCACTTT.

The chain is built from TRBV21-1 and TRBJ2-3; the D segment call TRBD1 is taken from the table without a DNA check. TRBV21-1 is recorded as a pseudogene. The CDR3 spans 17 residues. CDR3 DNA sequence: TGTGCCAGCAGCAAAGTTTGGGCCCAGGGGGGCACAGATACGCAGTATTTT. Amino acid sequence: CASSKVWAQGGTDTQYF.

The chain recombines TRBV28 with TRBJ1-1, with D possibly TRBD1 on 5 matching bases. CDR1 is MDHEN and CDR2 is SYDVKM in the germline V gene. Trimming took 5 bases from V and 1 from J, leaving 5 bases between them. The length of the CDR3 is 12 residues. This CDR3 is CASSRGNTEAFF. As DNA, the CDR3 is TGTGCCAGCAGTAGGGGGAACACTGAAGCTTTCTTT.

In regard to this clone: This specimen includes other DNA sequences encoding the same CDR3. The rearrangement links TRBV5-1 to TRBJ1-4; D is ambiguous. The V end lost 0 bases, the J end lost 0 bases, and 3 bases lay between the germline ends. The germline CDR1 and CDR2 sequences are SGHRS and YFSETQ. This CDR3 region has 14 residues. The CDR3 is CASSLAATNEKLFF. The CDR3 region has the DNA TGCGCCAGCAGCTTGGCTGCAACTAATGAAAAACTGTTTTTT.

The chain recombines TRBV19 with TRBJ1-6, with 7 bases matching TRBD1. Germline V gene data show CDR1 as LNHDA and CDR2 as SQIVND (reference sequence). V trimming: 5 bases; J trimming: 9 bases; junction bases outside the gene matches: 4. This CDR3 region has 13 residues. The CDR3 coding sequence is TGTGCCAGTAGTTCAGGGGGGAGTTCACCCCTCCACTTT. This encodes CASSSGGSSPLHF.